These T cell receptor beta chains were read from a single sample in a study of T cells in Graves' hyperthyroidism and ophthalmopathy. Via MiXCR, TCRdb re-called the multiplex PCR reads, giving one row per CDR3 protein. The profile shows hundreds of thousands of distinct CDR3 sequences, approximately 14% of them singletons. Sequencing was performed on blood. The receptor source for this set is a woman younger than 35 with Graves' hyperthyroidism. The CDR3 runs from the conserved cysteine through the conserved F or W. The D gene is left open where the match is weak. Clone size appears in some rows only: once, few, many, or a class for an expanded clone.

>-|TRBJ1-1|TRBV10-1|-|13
TGCGCCAGCAGGAGGAATACGAACACTGAAGCTTTCTTT
CASRRNTNTEAFF
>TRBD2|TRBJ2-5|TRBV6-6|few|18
TGTGCCAGCAGTTACAGGGGGTCGAGCGGGAGTCGTAAAGAGACCCAGTACTTC
CASSYRGSSGSRKETQYF
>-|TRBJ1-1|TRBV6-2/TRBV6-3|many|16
TGTGCCAGCAGTTACACGAATCCGGCCCCGAACACTGAAGCTTTCTTT
CASSYTNPAPNTEAFF
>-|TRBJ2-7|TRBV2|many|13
TGTGCCAGCGGAATAGACGGACCCTACGAGCAGTACTTC
CASGIDGPYEQYF
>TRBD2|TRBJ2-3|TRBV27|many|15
TGTGCCAGCACCCCAGGGACTAGCGGGAGAGATACGCAGTATTTT
CASTPGTSGRDTQYF
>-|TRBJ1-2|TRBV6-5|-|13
TGTGCCAGCAGTTACACAGCCTCGCTTGGCTACACCTTC
CASSYTASLGYTF
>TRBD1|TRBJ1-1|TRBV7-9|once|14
TGTGCCAGCAGCTTAGCTCAGGGGGCCTCTGAAGCTTTCTTT
CASSLAQGASEAFF
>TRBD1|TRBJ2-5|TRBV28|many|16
TGTGCCAGCAGTTTCCCCGGGACAGTCGTTCAAGAGACCCAGTACTTC
CASSFPGTVVQETQYF
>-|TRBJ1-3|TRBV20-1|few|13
TGCAGTGCTAGCGGGCAGGCTGGAAACACCATATATTTT
CSASGQAGNTIYF
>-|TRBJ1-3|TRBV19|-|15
TGTGCCAGTAGAATAACCGGGCCAGGAGGAAACACCATATATTTT
CASRITGPGGNTIYF
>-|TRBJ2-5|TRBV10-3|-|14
TGTGCCATCAGTGAGTCGATGGGGAGAGAGACCCAGTACTTC
CAISESMGRETQYF
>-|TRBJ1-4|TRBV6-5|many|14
TGTGCCAGCAGTTTGGGCCAAATGGGTGAAAAACTGTTTTTT
CASSLGQMGEKLFF
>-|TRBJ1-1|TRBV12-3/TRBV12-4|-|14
TGTGCCAGCAGTTCGAACGTGGGAGACACTGAAGCTTTCTTT
CASSSNVGDTEAFF
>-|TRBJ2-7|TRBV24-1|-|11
TGTGCCACCGGGGGACGGTGGAAGCAGTACTTC
CATGGRWKQYF
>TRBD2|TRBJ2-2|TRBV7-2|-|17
TGTGCCAGCAGCTCCCGATGGGCGGGAGTTCGGACCGGGGAGCTGTTTTTT
CASSSRWAGVRTGELFF
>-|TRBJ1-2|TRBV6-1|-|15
TGTGCCAGCAGTGGGACCGTTGCATTTAACTATGGCTACACCTTC
CASSGTVAFNYGYTF
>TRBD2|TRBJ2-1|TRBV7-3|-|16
TGTGCCAGCAGCCCGCGGGGGAGCGGGAGGGTGGGTGAGCAGTTCTTC
CASSPRGSGRVGEQFF
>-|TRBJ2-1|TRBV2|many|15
TGTGCCAGCAGAAAGGGACTTGGGGCGGGCGATGAGCAGTTCTTC
CASRKGLGAGDEQFF
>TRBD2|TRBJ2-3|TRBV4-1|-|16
TGCGCCAGCAGCCCCCTGGTAGCGGGAGAACCAGATACGCAGTATTTT
CASSPLVAGEPDTQYF
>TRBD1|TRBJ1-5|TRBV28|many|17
TGTGCCAGCAGTTTTATGGACAGGGAAGGAGATAATCAGCCCCAGCATTTT
CASSFMDREGDNQPQHF
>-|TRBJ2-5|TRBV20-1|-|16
TGCAGTGCTAGAGACATCAGGCAGGGAAGTGGGGAGACCCAGTACTTC
CSARDIRQGSGETQYF
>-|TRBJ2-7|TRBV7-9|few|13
TGTGCCAGCAGCTTTGGGGTAGGGTCCGAGCAGTACTTC
CASSFGVGSEQYF
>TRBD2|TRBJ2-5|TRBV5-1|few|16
TGCGCCAGCAGCTTGGAAGTAGGACTAGCGGCAGAGACCCAGTACTTC
CASSLEVGLAAETQYF
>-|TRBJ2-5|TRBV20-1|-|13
TGCAGTGCCCGGGGACTTCTCCAAGAGACCCAGTACTTC
CSARGLLQETQYF
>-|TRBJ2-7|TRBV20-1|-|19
TGCAGTGCTGGGGGCTTCGGGGTCACAAAGTCCCCGACCTCCTACGAGCAGTACTTC
CSAGGFGVTKSPTSYEQYF
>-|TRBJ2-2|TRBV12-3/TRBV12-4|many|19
TGTGCCAGCAGCACCGGGACTCCAAATCGTGGGGAGAACACCGGGGAGCTGTTTTTT
CASSTGTPNRGENTGELFF
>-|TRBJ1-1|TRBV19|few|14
TGTGCCAGTAGTATAGGAGAATCGAACACTGAAGCTTTCTTT
CASSIGESNTEAFF
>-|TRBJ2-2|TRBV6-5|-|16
TGTGCCAGCAGTTATATTGGCGCCTGGAACACCGGGGAGCTGTTTTTT
CASSYIGAWNTGELFF
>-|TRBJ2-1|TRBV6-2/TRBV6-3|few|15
TGTGCCAGCAGTCGTCTGGGGGGCTCCTACAATGAGCAGTTCTTC
CASSRLGGSYNEQFF
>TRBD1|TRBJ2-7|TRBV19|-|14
TGTGCCAGTAGTATAGGGACAGGGCCCTACGAGCAGTACTTC
CASSIGTGPYEQYF
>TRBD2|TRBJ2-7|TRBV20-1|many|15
TGCAGTGTCCATAAGGAGGCGGGAGGGGGGGGGAAGCAGTACTTC
CSVHKEAGGGGKQYF
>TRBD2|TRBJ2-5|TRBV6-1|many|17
TGTGCCAGCAGTGTATTCGGGACTAGCGGCAAGAAGGAGACCCAGTACTTC
CASSVFGTSGKKETQYF
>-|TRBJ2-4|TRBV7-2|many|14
TGTGCCAGCAGCAGAGGCGAGGCGGGGAACATTCAGTACTTC
CASSRGEAGNIQYF
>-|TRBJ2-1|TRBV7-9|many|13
TGTGCCAGCAGCTTAGCGTTGGAGGCCTTACAGTTCTTC
CASSLALEALQFF
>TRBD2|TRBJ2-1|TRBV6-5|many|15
TGTGCCAGCAGTTACGAGGCGGGAGGTGGCAATGAGCAGTTCTTC
CASSYEAGGGNEQFF
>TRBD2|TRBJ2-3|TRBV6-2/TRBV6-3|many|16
TGTGCCAGCCAAAACGGACTAGCAGTTAGCACAGATACGCAGTATTTT
CASQNGLAVSTDTQYF
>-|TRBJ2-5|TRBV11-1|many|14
TGTGCCAGCAGCGGTGGAAGGACTGAAAAGACCCAGTACTTC
CASSGGRTEKTQYF
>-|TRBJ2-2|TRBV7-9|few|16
TGTGCCAGCAGCTTAGGGCAGGGCTGGAACACCGGGGAGCTGTTTTTT
CASSLGQGWNTGELFF
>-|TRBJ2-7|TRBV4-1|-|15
TGCGCCAGCAGCCAAGCAAAGGGGCAATCCTACGAGCAGTACTTC
CASSQAKGQSYEQYF
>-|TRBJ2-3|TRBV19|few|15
TGTGCCAGTAGTATGCTGTCGGACTTCACAGATACGCAGTATTTT
CASSMLSDFTDTQYF
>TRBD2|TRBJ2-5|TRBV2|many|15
TGTGCCAGCAGTCCACTAGCGGGAACAGGCGAGACCCAGTACTTC
CASSPLAGTGETQYF
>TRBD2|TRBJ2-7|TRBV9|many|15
TGTGCCAGCAGCGTATCGGCCGGACTAGACTACGAGCAGTACTTC
CASSVSAGLDYEQYF
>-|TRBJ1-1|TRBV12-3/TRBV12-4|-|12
TGTGCCAGCAGTTTCAGAGTGAATGATGCTTTCTTT
CASSFRVNDAFF
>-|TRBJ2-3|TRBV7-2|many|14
TGTGCCCCCCGGTCGGGGCTTGGCACAGATACGCAGTATTTT
CAPRSGLGTDTQYF
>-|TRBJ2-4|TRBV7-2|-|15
TGTGCCAGCAGCTTCGGACTAATAGCCAAAAACATTCAGTACTTC
CASSFGLIAKNIQYF
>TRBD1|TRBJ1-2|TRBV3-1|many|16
TGTGCCAGCAGCCAAGGAGACAGGGTCCCTTACGACGGCTACACCTTC
CASSQGDRVPYDGYTF
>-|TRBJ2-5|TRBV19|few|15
TGTGCCAGTAGTATAGGCTGGGGGAACCAAGAGACCCAGTACTTC
CASSIGWGNQETQYF
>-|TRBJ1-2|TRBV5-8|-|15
TGTGCCAGCAGCTTTTACGGAATCTGGGGCTATGGCTACACCTTC
CASSFYGIWGYGYTF
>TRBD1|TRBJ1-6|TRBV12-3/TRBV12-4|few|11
TGTGCCAGCAGTACTACAGGGGTCCTCCACTTT
CASSTTGVLHF
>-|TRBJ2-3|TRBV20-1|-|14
TGCAGTGCTAGCCCACTAGAGCCCACAGATACGCAGTATTTT
CSASPLEPTDTQYF
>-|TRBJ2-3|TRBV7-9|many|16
TGTGCCAGCAGCTTGGCACAGAGGACCTACACAGATACGCAGTATTTT
CASSLAQRTYTDTQYF
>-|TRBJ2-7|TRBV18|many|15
TGTGCCAGCTCACCAGGGCAGGGTAGACCCTACGAGCAGTACTTC
CASSPGQGRPYEQYF
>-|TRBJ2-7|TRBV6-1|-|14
TGCGCCAGCAGTGGCGGGGGCTTCCCCTACGAGCAGTACTTC
CASSGGGFPYEQYF
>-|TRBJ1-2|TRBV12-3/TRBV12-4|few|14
TGTGCCAGCAGTTTACCCGGTTCTAACTATGGCTACACCTTC
CASSLPGSNYGYTF
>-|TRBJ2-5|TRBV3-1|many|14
TGTGCCAGCAGCCAAGGGGGCCCCGATTCTACCCAGTACTTC
CASSQGGPDSTQYF
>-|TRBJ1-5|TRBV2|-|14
TGTGCCAGCAGTGAAGTTTCGGGCAATCAGCCCCAGCATTTT
CASSEVSGNQPQHF
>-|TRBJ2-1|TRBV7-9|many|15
TGTGCCAGCACCTTGGAGGCCAGGGGAGACAATGAGCAGTTCTTC
CASTLEARGDNEQFF